Shown below are 14 T cell receptor beta chains from a single sample sequenced in a study of OX40 agonist ivuxolimab in advanced cancers. The data were produced by immunoSEQ multiplex PCR, yet TCRdb's version contains in-frame clones alone and is incomplete. The sample shows fewer than 65,000 clones, nearly 80% of them seen only once. This sample comprised CD4+ or CD8+ T cells sorted from blood, obtained in a trial of the OX40 agonist ivuxolimab. These receptors were obtained from an adult with an advanced solid tumor such as melanoma, head and neck, liver or kidney cancer.

The rearrangement uses TRBV6-1 and TRBJ2-4; unclear D gene. With 2 bases removed from V and 1 base from J, the gap between germline ends came to 12 bases. This CDR3 contains 16 residues. Per germline, CDR1 MNHNS and CDR2 SASEGT. CDR3 DNA: TGTGCCAGCAGTGAATGGGTCTCAGAGGCCAAAAACATTCAGTACTTC. Residues: CASSEWVSEAKNIQYF.

The chain employs TRBV9 and TRBJ1-1, with 7 positions matching TRBD1. Germline CDR1 SGDLS, CDR2 YYNGEE. The CDR3 length is 14 residues. Trimming removed 6 bases from V and 10 bases from J; junction bases left unmatched: 15. The CDR3 sequence is CASTPGRGRRRAFF. CDR3 bases: TGTGCCAGCACGCCGGGGAGGGGGCGAAGAAGAGCTTTCTTT.

The chain recombines TRBV7-9 with TRBJ1-1; TRBD1 might be the D (5 bases). This CDR3 is 15 amino acids long. V was cut by 4 bases and J by 7 bases, with 19 bases left in between. Germline values: CDR1 SEHNR, CDR2 FQNEAQ (reference sequence). This chain's CDR3 is CASSYVPGLSGEAFF. The CDR3 DNA reads TGTGCCAGCAGCTACGTCCCGGGACTTTCCGGTGAAGCTTTCTTT. Together with reference TRBV7-9 and TRBJ1-1, the CDR3 gives the full variable domain: DTGVSQNPRHKITKRGQNVTFRCDPISEHNRLYWYRQTLGQGPEFLTYFQNEAQLEKSRLLSDRFSAERPKGSFSTLEIQRTEQGDSAMYLCASSYVPGLSGEAFFGQGTRLTVV.

This chain uses TRBV18 with TRBJ1-1; D may be TRBD1 (6 bases). There are 14 residues in the CDR3. Per the germline V gene, CDR1 is KGHSH and CDR2 is LQKENI. V dropped 2 bases and J dropped 4 bases, with 11 bases sitting between them. CDR3 sequence: CASSPAGEGTEAFF. The CDR3 coding sequence is TGTGCCAGCTCACCAGCAGGGGAGGGCACTGAAGCTTTCTTT.

The V call is TRBV5-5, the J call TRBJ2-5; 7 nucleotides line up with TRBD2. This CDR3 is built from 14 residues. With V trimmed by 1 base and J by 2 bases, 2 bases remained unmatched. Germline-derived CDR1 and CDR2 are SGHKS and YYEKEE (reference sequence). CDR3 bases: TGTGCCAGCAGCTTGCTAGCGGTTCAAGAGACCCAGTACTTC. Encoded protein: CASSLLAVQETQYF.

The chain uses TRBV7-9 and TRBJ1-3; D not resolved. Germline CDR1 reads SEHNR; CDR2 reads FQNEAQ (reference sequence). V was pared by 0 bases and J by 6 bases, with 9 bases between. The CDR3 is 14 amino acids. CDR3 in DNA: TGTGCCAGCAGCTTAGCCGGACGGACAAACACCATATATTTT. Translation: CASSLAGRTNTIYF.

This clone was observed once. The rearrangement links TRBV11-3 to TRBJ2-2, with TRBD2 as a possible D gene (6 bases). CDR3 length equals 18 residues. The germline CDR1 and CDR2 sequences are SGHNT and YENEEA. The germline V and J ends were trimmed by 0 bases and 4 bases, with 18 bases remaining between them. The CDR3 loop is CASSLDRWGEPSTGELFF. CDR3 nucleotide sequence: TGTGCCAGCAGCTTAGATAGGTGGGGGGAACCCTCCACCGGGGAGCTGTTTTTT.

This clone has just a few counts. The chain uses TRBV15 and TRBJ2-4; TRBD2 is a possible D gene (6 bases). Per germline, CDR1 LNHNV and CDR2 YYDKDF (reference sequence). V was pared by 1 base and J by 1 base, with 11 bases between. The CDR3 spans 16 residues. This CDR3 reads CATSRGDGGAKNIQYF. The CDR3 nucleotides read TGTGCCACCAGCAGAGGAGATGGGGGGGCCAAAAACATTCAGTACTTC.

The chain uses TRBV6-6 and TRBJ1-2; 8 bases fit TRBD1. Germline trimming cut 2 bases from V and 4 bases from J; bases unmatched to any gene: 6. This CDR3 is built from 15 residues. CDR1 and CDR2 from the germline V gene are MNHNY and SVGAGI (reference sequence). CDR3 sequence reads: CASSYPTGVVYGYTF. The CDR3 region has the DNA TGTGCCAGCAGTTACCCGACAGGGGTGGTCTATGGCTACACCTTC.

The chain employs TRBV6-5 and TRBJ1-1; no clear D. CDR1 MNHEY and CDR2 SVGAGI come from the germline V gene. V dropped 7 bases and J dropped 0 bases, with 6 bases sitting between them. The CDR3 is 12 amino acids. DNA of the CDR3: TGTGCCAGCAACGAGATGAACACTGAAGCTTTCTTT. It specifies CASNEMNTEAFF.

The CDR3 region is CASSQDEVTGKPVGIQLEKLFF. CDR3 in DNA: TGCGCCAGCAGCCAAGATGAGGTGACAGGAAAACCGGTGGGGATCCAACTAGAAAAACTGTTTTTT. The chain employs TRBV4-3 and TRBJ1-4, with D perhaps matching TRBD1 (6 bases). This CDR3 is 22 amino acids long. Germline V gene sequence: CDR1 LGHNA, CDR2 YSLEER. Between the trimmed V and J ends, which lost 0 bases and 8 bases, there was a span of 34 bases.

This clone was seen once. The chain combines TRBV7-3 with TRBJ2-2, with 10 bases matching TRBD2. The CDR3 has 16 residues. Germline V gives CDR1 SGHTA, CDR2 FQGTGA. Germline trimming cut 4 bases from V and 1 base from J; bases unmatched to any gene: 3. CDR3 bases: TGTGCCAGCAGCTCCCGGACTAGCGGGAACACCGGGGAGCTGTTTTTT. Protein product: CASSSRTSGNTGELFF.

The V call is TRBV7-3, the J call TRBJ2-1; possible D gene TRBD2, 6 bases. Germline CDR1 reads SGHTA; CDR2 reads FQGTGA. The CDR3 length is 12 residues. The V end was cut by 5 bases, the J end by 10 bases, with 12 bases between. Here the CDR3 DNA reads TGTGCCAGCAGCATAGTGGCGGGGGAGCAGTTCTTC. Protein sequence: CASSIVAGEQFF.

The chain combines TRBV30 with TRBJ2-3; TRBD2 agrees at 8 bases. The CDR3 sequence is 14 residues long. V trimming: 6 bases; J trimming: 3 bases; junction bases outside the gene matches: 8. The germline CDR1 and CDR2 sequences are GTSNPN and SVGIG (reference sequence). This CDR3 reads CACLGVAGTDTQYF. The CDR3 nucleotides read TGTGCCTGCCTTGGGGTAGCGGGAACAGATACGCAGTATTTT.